These T cell receptor beta chains were read from a single sample in a study of cytomegalovirus exposure and HLA in healthy donors. The table came from immunoSEQ multiplex PCR; TCRdb's copy has only in-frame clones and leaves some out. Of about 120,000 clones listed, over 60% are singletons. Specimen: PBMCs. All receptors derive from a woman aged 30 to 39 in good health and CMV-seropositive. The CDR3 runs from the conserved cysteine through the conserved F or W.

J | V | CDR3
TRBJ2-2 | TRBV19 | CASSNPTSGLANTGELFF
TRBJ1-1 | TRBV27 | CASSLSVKGAMVFF
TRBJ1-5 | TRBV7-2 | CASSLGGKSNQPQHF
TRBJ2-1 | TRBV23-1 | CASSQREGLSLAGDLWQFF
TRBJ2-1 | TRBV7-6 | CASSPPGLEVEQFF
TRBJ2-1 | TRBV4-2 | CASSQEVGTSFRNEQFF
TRBJ2-3 | TRBV27 | CASIQRGLGIDTQYF
TRBJ1-2 | TRBV5-1 | CASSPGQGLGYTF
TRBJ2-1 | TRBV27 | CASSLGRVYNEQFF
TRBJ2-1 | TRBV9 | CASSVATSTGVRDEQFF
TRBJ1-2 | TRBV27 | CASSRGGIYGYTF
TRBJ2-1 | TRBV5-1 | CASSLAADSGGGMAFF
TRBJ2-5 | TRBV29-1 | CSATDRGLLETQYF
TRBJ1-1 | TRBV2 | CASGRRVTEAFF
TRBJ2-6 | TRBV30 | CAWRVVAGANVLTF
TRBJ1-1 | TRBV4-1 | CASSQADSLNTEAFF
TRBJ1-2 | TRBV7-2 | CASSPASGDYGYTF
TRBJ2-4 | TRBV28 | CASSSRGQGKYKNIQYF
TRBJ1-4 | TRBV10-2 | CAGLDRAPRRDNEKLFF
TRBJ2-3 | TRBV5-1 | CASSAGLAGGGIPDTQYF